This entry features one TCR beta chain sequence. What it binds is not known. This CDR3 spans 15 amino acids. The V gene end was trimmed by 8 bases and the J gene end by 7 bases; junction bases not matched to a gene: 11. The V gene's germline CDR1 is SEHNR and CDR2 FQNEAQ (reference sequence). TCRdb's copy holds only in-frame clones and misses some; the assay was immunoSEQ multiplex PCR. The table includes over 1,500 clones, under 85% detected once. Normal lung sampling was at least 3 cm from the tumour, as distant as possible. Genomic DNA came from frozen unsorted single-cell suspensions. The entry originates in a study of immune cell composition in non-small cell lung cancer. General study results and limits: Smoking pack-years did not significantly correlate with tumour TCR-beta clonality. Squamous carcinomas (approximately 80%) more often had tumour-associated clones >0.5% than adenocarcinomas (roughly 33%).

Sequenced: non-adjacent lung tissue. The sequence derives from a human donor with non-small cell lung cancer. This chain joins TRBV7-9 and TRBJ2-7; 13 nucleotides align to TRBD2. CDR3 region: CASGLAGESVGEQYF. CDR3 nucleotides: TGTGCCAGCGGACTAGCGGGAGAGTCGGTGGGTGAGCAGTACTTC.